The clone carrying this TCR beta chain was observed a handful of times. These data belong to a study of blood T cell repertoires in COVID-19. All recovered Cohort 3 donors got two negative PCRs, got clearance, or saw symptom resolution. In the study's own analysis: Reference gene primer amplification in the assay estimated nucleated cell counts. Libraries were prepared by immunoSEQ multiplex PCR; TCRdb keeps only in-frame clonotypes and omits some of them. V, J and clone size were drawn from that table, and D and trimming were deduced from the DNA. The table shows 250,000 to 300,000 clones, with 85% to 90% occurring only once. CDR1 and CDR2 (germline): MNHEY, SVGAGI. CDR3 length: 14 amino acids. Losses at the gene ends were 0 bases for V and 2 bases for J; bases not matched to a gene: 1.

This chain connects TRBV6-5 to TRBJ2-7; 7 nucleotides align to TRBD1. The sample was PBMCs or T cells enriched from blood (not recorded which). This receptor was obtained from a man younger than 35 who had recovered from COVID-19. The CDR3 sequence: CASSYSTGTYEQYF. CDR3 nucleotide sequence: TGTGCCAGCAGTTACTCGACAGGGACCTACGAGCAGTACTTC.